Following are 26 T cell receptor beta chains from one sample sequenced in a study of shared clonotypes between healthy human individuals. TCRdb's table, derived via immunoSEQ multiplex PCR, lists solely in-frame clones and lacks some. This table has more than 2,000,000 clones, approximately 95% appearing once. Input material: naive CD4+ T cells from PBMCs. The sample's subset: CD45RA+ positively selected. Receptor source: a man younger than 35 in good health. Some clones in this sample may be carry-over from other donors' samples.

The rearrangement links TRBV28 to TRBJ2-7; TRBD2 agrees at 13 bases. The germline CDR1 and CDR2 sequences are MDHEN and SYDVKM. The CDR3 loop spans 19 amino acids. V shed 5 bases and J 1 base; nucleotides not matched to a gene: 14. For the CDR3, the DNA is TGTGCCAGCAGTACTCGGACTAGCGGGAGACTCGGCCTTTCCTACGAGCAGTACTTC. As protein: CASSTRTSGRLGLSYEQYF.

The chain combines TRBV19 with TRBJ1-1, with a possible D match to TRBD1 (5 bases). CDR1 is LNHDA, CDR2 SQIVND, per germline (reference sequence). CDR3 length: 15 residues. The V end lost 6 bases, the J end lost 0 bases, and 14 bases lay between the germline ends. The CDR3 is CASRNSGTLNTEAFF. CDR3 DNA sequence: TGTGCCAGTAGAAACTCCGGGACTTTGAACACTGAAGCTTTCTTT.

The gene calls are TRBV7-2 and TRBJ2-5; 9 nucleotides agree with TRBD2. With 1 base clipped from V and 7 bases from J, the junction kept 4 bases outside the gene matches. Germline CDR1 and CDR2: SGHTA and FQGNSA. The CDR3 contains 14 residues. The CDR3 protein is CASSLGGRAGTQYF. The CDR3 coding sequence is TGTGCCAGCAGCTTAGGCGGGAGGGCCGGGACCCAGTACTTC.

This chain joins TRBV5-1 and TRBJ2-3; 8 bases align to TRBD1. V was pared by 4 bases and J by 7 bases, with 8 bases of the junction left unmatched. The CDR3 runs to 14 residues. Germline loops: CDR1 SGHRS, CDR2 YFSETQ. CDR3 amino acids: CASSLQGAMNTQYF. CDR3 DNA: TGCGCCAGCAGCCTGCAGGGGGCAATGAATACGCAGTATTTT. The whole variable domain, remainder taken from reference TRBV5-1 and TRBJ2-3, is KAGVTQTPRYLIKTRGQQVTLSCSPISGHRSVSWYQQTPGQGLQFLFEYFSETQRNKGNFPGRFSGRQFSNSRSEMNVSTLELGDSALYLCASSLQGAMNTQYFGPGTRLTVL.

As to this clone: Other DNA sequences of this sample code for an identical CDR3. This rearrangement joins TRBV2 to TRBJ2-7; no clear D gene. V lost 3 bases and J 0 bases, leaving 9 bases between the germline ends. Germline-derived CDR1 and CDR2 are SNHLY and FYNNEI. There are 14 residues in the CDR3. CDR3 bases: TGTGCCAGCAGTGAGGGTTGGGGCTCCTACGAGCAGTACTTC. Translating it yields CASSEGWGSYEQYF.

The sample holds a few counts of this clone. J is TRBJ1-5 and V is TRBV19, with D perhaps matching TRBD1 (5 bases). Germline loops: CDR1 LNHDA, CDR2 SQIVND (reference sequence). V gave up 9 bases and J gave up 3 bases, with 18 bases separating them. The CDR3 is 15 amino acids. CDR3 bases: TGTGCCAGCAACCAACGCAGGGAAACCAATCAGCCCCAGCATTTT. Amino acids: CASNQRRETNQPQHF.

The J gene is TRBJ1-5, the V gene TRBV28, with D hard to call. Germline V lookup: CDR1 MDHEN, CDR2 SYDVKM. V lost 8 bases and J lost 7, with 12 bases in between. The CDR3 is 12 amino acids. For the CDR3, the DNA is TGTGCCAGCGGGCCCCCCCGACAGCCCCAGCATTTT. Protein product: CASGPPRQPQHF.

This clone was detected only once. The CDR3 DNA sequence: TGTGCCTGGGACCCCGGCAGGGGAAACACCATATATTTT. Translated, it gives CAWDPGRGNTIYF. The chain uses TRBV30 and TRBJ1-3; unclear D gene. The length of the CDR3 is 13 residues. Germline CDR1 and CDR2: GTSNPN and SVGIG (reference sequence). The V gene lost 5 bases and the J gene lost 4 bases, with 12 bases spanning the gap.

This clone came up once. The chain uses TRBV4-1 and TRBJ2-7; 12 nucleotides line up with TRBD2. Trimming took 0 bases from V and 5 from J; bases not matched to a gene: 8. The length of the CDR3 is 17 residues. Per the germline V gene, CDR1 is MGHRA and CDR2 is YSYEKL. The CDR3 DNA follows: TGCGCCAGCAGCCAAGAGCCGACTAGCGGGAGCTTCCACGAGCAGTACTTC. Translating gives CASSQEPTSGSFHEQYF.

The chain joins TRBV5-1 to TRBJ2-1; TRBD2 matches at 7 bases. The CDR3 runs to 15 residues. The J segment lost 3 bases and the V segment lost 4 bases, leaving 7 bases of the junction unmatched. Germline loops: CDR1 SGHRS, CDR2 YFSETQ. This CDR3 is CASSPDRGGYNEQFF. As DNA, the CDR3 is TGCGCCAGCAGCCCCGACCGCGGGGGCTACAATGAGCAGTTCTTC.

For this clone: The sample carries other DNA sequences with the same CDR3. This chain links TRBV18 with TRBJ2-5, with D hard to call. Trimming took 3 bases from V and 1 from J, leaving 3 bases between them. The CDR3 totals 12 residues. The germline gives CDR1 KGHSH, CDR2 LQKENI. The CDR3: CASSPGQETQYF. The CDR3 DNA follows: TGTGCCAGCTCACCCGGCCAAGAGACCCAGTACTTC.

A single count supports this clone. The chain links TRBV2 to TRBJ2-5; the match to TRBD1 covers 10 bases. V shed 5 bases, J shed 3 bases, and the junction held 6 bases outside the gene matches. Germline V CDR1 and CDR2: SNHLY, FYNNEI. CDR3 length: 15 residues. The CDR3 sequence: CASSSRQGAKETQYF. The CDR3 coding sequence is TGTGCCAGCAGTAGTAGACAGGGGGCTAAAGAGACCCAGTACTTC.

The chain links TRBV19 to TRBJ2-7; D is undetermined. The germline gives CDR1 LNHDA, CDR2 SQIVND (reference sequence). The CDR3 contains 12 residues. The V gene lost 6 bases and the J gene lost 2 bases, with 8 bases spanning the gap. The CDR3: CASSQLPYEQYF. CDR3 DNA: TGTGCCAGTAGCCAGCTTCCCTACGAGCAGTACTTC.

The gene calls are TRBV10-3 and TRBJ2-1; 8 bases are shared with TRBD2. CDR1 and CDR2 (germline): ENHRY, SYGVKD. The CDR3 spans 16 residues. V was clipped by 3 bases and J by 7 bases; unmatched bases: 11. The CDR3 bases are TGTGCCATCAGTGAACCGGGACTAGTGGCAGTAAATGAGCAGTTCTTC. Encoded protein: CAISEPGLVAVNEQFF.

The chain couples TRBV7-2 to TRBJ2-5, with TRBD2 identical over 7 bases. The CDR3 has 14 amino acids. Germline CDR1 and CDR2: SGHTA and FQGNSA. Trimming at V came to 2 bases and at J to 4 bases, leaving 4 bases not matched to a gene. The CDR3 DNA is TGTGCCAGCAGCTTACCTTGGGGGGGAGAGACCCAGTACTTC. This gives the protein CASSLPWGGETQYF.

This rearrangement joins TRBV29-1 to TRBJ2-7; D is uncertain. This CDR3 has 12 residues. Trimming stripped 3 bases from V and 5 bases from J, with 11 bases between. Germline lookup yields CDR1 SQVTM and CDR2 ANQGSEA. The CDR3 loop reads CSVEATQHEQYF. In nucleotides, the CDR3 is TGCAGCGTTGAGGCCACGCAGCACGAGCAGTACTTC.

The chain has TRBV30 and TRBJ2-5; 13 bases are a match to TRBD2. Losses at the gene ends were 3 bases for V and 7 bases for J; bases not matched to a gene: 8. This CDR3 is built from 15 residues. Per the germline V gene, CDR1 is GTSNPN and CDR2 is SVGIG (reference sequence). CDR3 loop: CAWRLGLAGVGTQYF. The CDR3 DNA reads TGTGCCTGGAGACTAGGACTAGCGGGAGTGGGGACCCAGTACTTC.

The chain links TRBV19 to TRBJ1-5; D is unclear. V was trimmed by 9 bases and J by 8 bases, leaving 23 bases between them. Germline V gene sequence: CDR1 LNHDA, CDR2 SQIVND (reference sequence). The CDR3 contains 15 residues. CDR3 coding DNA: TGTGCCAGCCAAGGCAGGCAGAAAGAGCGGGAGCCCCAGCATTTT. Protein sequence: CASQGRQKEREPQHF.

The chain is built from TRBV9 and TRBJ2-1, with TRBD2 matching over 7 bases. The V segment lost 4 bases and the J segment 6 bases; nucleotides outside the gene matches: 13. This CDR3 is 16 amino acids long. CDR1 and CDR2 from the germline V gene are SGDLS and YYNGEE. The CDR3 here is CASSLGRGGPGNEQFF. The CDR3 DNA is TGTGCCAGCAGCCTCGGTCGGGGAGGGCCGGGCAATGAGCAGTTCTTC.

The J gene is TRBJ1-1, the V gene TRBV28, with D hard to call. Germline V gene lookup returns CDR1 MDHEN and CDR2 SYDVKM. Trimming removed 2 bases at V and 8 bases at J, with 15 bases between. The CDR3 is 14 residues long. CDR3 DNA: TGTGCCAGCAGTTTAATGTCGGGTTTTTGGGAAGCTTTCTTT. Its translation: CASSLMSGFWEAFF. Complete variable domain (other parts from reference TRBV28 and TRBJ1-1): DVKVTQSSRYLVKRTGEKVFLECVQDMDHENMFWYRQDPGLGLRLIYFSYDVKMKEKGDIPEGYSVSREKKERFSLILESASTNQTSMYLCASSLMSGFWEAFFGQGTRLTVV.

The J gene is TRBJ2-1, the V gene TRBV29-1, with 9 bases matching TRBD2. The CDR3 sequence is 15 residues long. Unmatched junction bases numbered 7, after V lost 6 bases and J lost 1 base. Germline CDR1 is SQVTM and CDR2 is ANQGSEA. CDR3 coding DNA: TGCAGCGTCCAAAGAGCGGGAGGATCCTACAATGAGCAGTTCTTC. It codes for CSVQRAGGSYNEQFF.

This chain links TRBV5-1 with TRBJ2-4, with 8 bases identical to TRBD1. With 2 bases clipped from V and 9 bases from J, the junction kept 10 bases outside the gene matches. The length of the CDR3 is 15 residues. The germline CDR1 and CDR2 sequences are SGHRS and YFSETQ. The CDR3 sequence: CASSFTGQGGGIQYF. In DNA form, the CDR3 reads TGCGCCAGCAGCTTTACTGGACAGGGTGGTGGCATTCAGTACTTC.

The chain links TRBV9 to TRBJ2-3; TRBD1 is a possible D gene (5 bases). V gave up 2 bases and J gave up 4 bases, with 11 bases separating them. In germline, CDR1 is SGDLS, CDR2 YYNGEE. The CDR3 has 14 amino acids. The CDR3 region is CASSVEAGPDTQYF. CDR3 nucleotide sequence: TGTGCCAGCAGCGTTGAGGCAGGGCCAGATACGCAGTATTTT. Combining the CDR3 with reference TRBV9 and TRBJ2-3 gives the whole variable domain DSGVTQTPKHLITATGQRVTLRCSPRSGDLSVYWYQQSLDQGLQFLIQYYNGEERAKGNILERFSAQQFPDLHSELNLSSLELGDSALYFCASSVEAGPDTQYFGPGTRLTVL.

The J gene is TRBJ2-5, the V gene TRBV7-2; D perhaps matches TRBD2 (5 bases). CDR1 and CDR2 from the germline V gene are SGHTA and FQGNSA. Between the trimmed V and J ends, which lost 1 base and 5 bases, there was a span of 11 bases. This CDR3 region has 14 residues. CDR3 nucleotides: TGTGCCAGCAGCTTAGGGGCTAGCTTGGAGACCCAGTACTTC. It codes for CASSLGASLETQYF. Using reference TRBV7-2 and TRBJ2-5 for the parts outside the CDR3, the full variable domain is GAGVSQSPSNKVTEKGKDVELRCDPISGHTALYWYRQSLGQGLEFLIYFQGNSAPDKSGLPSDRFSAERTGGSVSTLTIQRTQQEDSAVYLCASSLGASLETQYFGPGTRLLVL.

Concerning this clone itself: Germline is not matched at one junction end, which may reflect a read error. This chain links TRBV2 with TRBJ2-5; 7 nucleotides agree with TRBD2. The germline V gene has CDR1 SNHLY and CDR2 FYNNEI. The CDR3 has 14 residues. The CDR3 is CASSEGEGRVTQYF. The CDR3 coding sequence is TGTGCCAGCAGCGAAGGGGAGGGGCGGGTGACCCAGTACTTC.

This chain uses TRBV9 with TRBJ2-2; 10 bases match TRBD1. Germline V gives CDR1 SGDLS, CDR2 YYNGEE. The CDR3 is 15 residues long. Unmatched junction bases numbered 5, after V lost 3 bases and J lost 6 bases. This chain's CDR3 is CASSAGTGAPGELFF. The CDR3 DNA sequence: TGTGCCAGCAGCGCCGGGACAGGGGCCCCCGGGGAGCTGTTTTTT.